This paragraph reports one T cell receptor beta chain. Its cognate antigen has yet to be identified. Per-nucleotide qualities are absent, and no much larger clonotype sits a single base away. The receptor library was made with 5' RACE. TCRdb lists the instrument as Illumina HiSeq 2500. A second PCR of about 7 to 12 cycles was performed with a sample-barcoded 5' primer and a J-beta primer mix. A unique molecular identifier was introduced onto each TCR beta cDNA molecule by a template-switch 5' adaptor carrying 12 random nucleotides. At least 2.5 million CDR3-containing paired-end reads were obtained from each sample. First-strand cDNA synthesis was performed from all RNA using the Mint cDNA synthesis kit, with priming by a TRBC-specific oligonucleotide. After uracil-DNA glycosylase treatment, a first 18-cycle PCR used universal primers M1SS and BC2_uni_R on all cDNA. In the paper's pipeline: For normalization, 1 million high-quality reads were randomly selected from each sample, with every read carrying a distinct molecular identifier. Instead of being binned into consensus sequences, reads with shared molecular identifiers were discarded. MiTCR, with a Q25 quality threshold and the strictest error-elimination algorithm, was used for CDR3 identification, clonotype clustering and error correction. A nonparametric unseen species model with Euler transformation was used to estimate a lower bound on total TCR beta diversity. TCRdb applied fastp at Q25 and MiXCR to the public reads, then kept only in-frame beta chains. Every distinct CDR3 protein forms one entry, paired with its most common genes and DNA. TCRdb's processing, not the authors', yielded these V and J calls. The sample yields 700,000 to 800,000 distinct CDR3 sequences; more than 40% were counted once. Under 25% of the sample lies in the top ten.

The data were obtained in a study of blood T cells in healthy people across ages (dated by TCRdb to the mid-2010s). Notes on the research overall: In model experiments, template switching captured about one uniquely barcoded TCR beta cDNA molecule for every two T cells. Age-related changes in TCR beta repertoire diversity were measured in the study by deep sequencing normalized with unique cDNA molecular identifiers. Donors were grouped into four age groups: young (average approximately 16 years), middle-aged (less than 40), aged (around 66) and long-lived (just over 80). To avoid experimental bias, donors of different ages were randomly spread across the sequencing lanes. For two donors (one aged 18 to 30 and one aged 80 or older), the study analyzed two additional independent replicas of 1 million unique cDNA reads from the same blood draw.

General findings and caveats noted by the study authors: As age increased, observed TCR beta diversity per million T cells dropped in a roughly linear way, and a significant reduction was already evident by age 40. Compared with the aged group, the long-lived group had more naive CD4+ T cells, fewer expanded clones and increased TCR diversity, suggesting age selection. Total diversity estimates from one million sequenced T cells were considered lower bounds and underestimates. Bulk unsorted PBMC profiling prevented conclusive comparison of naive and antigen-experienced compartments. Because the CMV infection status of the donors was unknown, age-related changes in expanded clonotypes may potentially have been confounded. Observed TCR beta diversity correlated strongly with the percentage of naive T cells measured by flow cytometry.

Systemically healthy Caucasian individuals from Russia, about 38 in total and aged roughly 6 to 95 years, were included as donors. Each donor gave 8 to 10 milliliters of peripheral blood, collected into EDTA-treated Vacutainer tubes. PBMCs were isolated by Ficoll-Paque density-gradient centrifugation, with at least 6 million obtained per sample. Trizol reagent was used to extract total RNA from the PBMCs, yielding at least 6 micrograms per sample. The percentages of naive CD45RAhigh/CD27high T cells were determined by flow cytometry on a PBMC aliquot from every donor. This TCR was sampled from a woman aged 55-70 years in good health. The source material was blood.

The CDR3 reads as follows: CASSYPSGRRNNQPQHF. The DNA sequence reads TGTGCCAGCAGTTACCCCTCTGGACGCAGGAACAATCAGCCCCAGCATTTT. The chain was built from TRBV6-2 or TRBV6-3 and TRBJ1-5, with no confidently assigned D gene. The CDR3 measures 17 amino acids from cysteine to phenylalanine. Kept here is only the CDR3 DNA, which spans 51 bases and is read in frame from base 1. CDR1 is given as MNHEY and CDR2 as SVGEGT, both from the germline V gene. V loses 2 bases, J loses 3 bases, and the germline ends lie 17 bases apart.